What follows describes a single T cell receptor beta chain. Which antigen it targets is not known. No much larger clonotype is one base removed from it; base qualities were not supplied. This entry belongs to a study of control samples from healthy donors and cancer patients (dated by TCRdb to 2019 to 2021). Trimming removed 8 bases from V and 0 bases from J, leaving 10 bases between the germline ends. There are 13 amino acids in the CDR3, from cysteine to phenylalanine inclusive. Here the CDR3 DNA is all that survives: 39 bases in frame from base 1. Reading the germline V gene gives CDR1 ENHRY and CDR2 SYGVKD. The library was made by the immunoSEQ multiplex PCR assay. Here the immuneACCESS table is served through TCRdb, limited to in-frame sequences with V and J called. Missing clones are a known gap in these copies; in checked studies unresolved V genes cover under half, and the rest lacks a known reason. For this sample the table gives 80,000 to 100,000 clones, of which around 80% were detected only once. The ten largest clones capture 10% to 13% of the sample.

Recombination linked TRBV10-3 to TRBJ1-2; no D segment can be confidently identified. The sample comprised blood. The sequence was collected from a woman aged 25 to 39 in good health. The CDR3 reads as follows: CAIDAGTNYGYTF. The DNA sequence is given as TGTGCCATCGACGCCGGAACTAACTATGGCTACACCTTC.